The clone carrying this T cell receptor (beta chain) was recorded a few times. This record comes from a study of blood T cell repertoires in COVID-19. Study background: Samples of COVID-19 (acute and convalescent) were obtained from the United States, Italy and Spain. T cells, B-cell-depleted T cells, or PBMCs supplied cDNA or gDNA.

CDR3 length equals 14 residues. Germline trimming cut 3 bases from V and 4 bases from J; bases unmatched to any gene: 5. Germline V lookup: CDR1 MDHEN, CDR2 SYDVKM. In the authors' workflow: Counts of nucleated cells, estimated from reference gene primer amplification, were obtained. The table came from immunoSEQ multiplex PCR; TCRdb's copy has only in-frame clones and leaves some out. The V and J calls and clone size are taken from that table; D and trimming were inferred from the DNA. The table shows some 400,000 clones, with more than 85% occurring only once. This receptor was obtained from a human donor in a cohort sampled during active COVID-19. V usage is TRBV28 and J usage is TRBJ1-2, with 7 bases that match TRBD1. The sample was peripheral blood. The CDR3 protein is CASSFRTGAYGYTF. CDR3 in DNA: TGTGCCAGCAGTTTTCGTACAGGGGCCTATGGCTACACCTTC.